The clone carrying this T cell receptor beta chain was seen only a few times. What it recognizes is unknown. The data were obtained in a study of blood T cells in healthy people across ages. Individuals who donated were healthy Caucasians from Russia aged about 6 to 100. Overall study results and limits: Because donor CMV status was unknown, expanded clonotype changes were possibly confounded.

CDR3 length: 13 amino acids. The V end was cut by 2 bases, the J end by 4 bases, with 11 bases between. Germline V CDR1 and CDR2: DFQATT, SNEGSKA (reference sequence). Together with a sample-barcoded 5' primer, a J-beta primer mix was included in a second PCR lasting 7 to 11 cycles. Each TCR beta cDNA got a 12-nucleotide random molecular identifier. TCRdb re-derived calls from the 5' RACE reads in MiXCR, one entry per CDR3 protein. The sample gives roughly 1.7 million distinct CDR3 sequences, about 35% of which show up once; around 10% is in the top ten. Sequenced sample: blood. The TCR sequence derives from a woman aged 30 to 39 in good health. The chain recombines TRBV20-1 with TRBJ2-5; D is possibly TRBD1 (6 bases). The CDR3 bases are TGCAGTGCTAGAACGACAGGACGAGAGACCCAGTACTTC. Amino acid sequence: CSARTTGRETQYF.